The 25 T cell receptor beta chains listed next were all sequenced from one sample in a study of T cells in Graves' hyperthyroidism and ophthalmopathy. TCR beta CDR3 region amplification was performed from RNA transcripts. RT-PCR in the first round (using the HTBI primer set) targeted the TCR CDR3. TCRdb passed the multiplex PCR reads through MiXCR, listing each CDR3 protein once. Counted here are hundreds of thousands of distinct CDR3 sequences, 14% to 15% occurring once; the ten biggest clones make up over 10%. The sequenced material came from blood. The receptor source for this set is a man aged 18-30 years with Graves' ophthalmopathy.

This clonotype was detected many times. The CDR3 loop is CATSTDTDTQYF. DNA of the CDR3: TGTGCCACCAGTACAGATACAGATACGCAGTATTTT. The rearrangement uses TRBV24-1 and TRBJ2-3; D gene ambiguous. This CDR3 is built from 12 residues. Germline values: CDR1 KGHDR, CDR2 SFDVKD. With 6 bases removed from V and 3 bases from J, the gap between germline ends came to 6 bases.

This chain links TRBV20-1 with TRBJ1-1, with D perhaps TRBD1 (5 bases). V was pared by 4 bases and J by 1 base, with 10 bases between. The CDR3 spans 13 residues. CDR1 is DFQATT, CDR2 SNEGSKA, per germline (reference sequence). CDR3 in amino acids: CSATYDRNTEAFF. In nucleotides, the CDR3 is TGCAGTGCTACCTACGACAGGAACACTGAAGCTTTCTTT.

The table lists this clonotype with many counts. The V gene is TRBV5-1, the J gene TRBJ2-3; 9 nucleotides match TRBD1. Germline CDR1 and CDR2: SGHRS and YFSETQ. Trimming cost V 1 base and J 0 bases; bases outside gene matches: 6. This CDR3 is built from 17 residues. This chain's CDR3 is CASSLPGTGTSTDTQYF. CDR3 DNA: TGCGCCAGCAGCTTGCCCGGGACAGGGACCAGCACAGATACGCAGTATTTT.

This chain joins TRBV7-9 and TRBJ1-4, with 8 bases aligning to TRBD1. The CDR3 loop spans 12 amino acids. Germline-derived CDR1 and CDR2 are SEHNR and FQNEAQ (reference sequence). Losses at the gene ends were 4 bases for V and 12 bases for J; bases not matched to a gene: 4. The CDR3 nucleotides read TGTGCCAGCAGCTCGGACAGGGAGCAACTGTTTTTT. Translated, it gives CASSSDREQLFF.

The table lists this clonotype with a few counts. The chain employs TRBV19 and TRBJ2-1; D might be TRBD1 (5 bases). Germline CDR1 reads LNHDA; CDR2 reads SQIVND (reference sequence). The CDR3 spans 13 residues. V was clipped by 5 bases and J by 9 bases, with 14 bases between them. The CDR3 loop is CASSDAGLIEQFF. CDR3 DNA sequence: TGTGCCAGTAGTGATGCAGGGTTGATTGAGCAGTTCTTC.

This clonotype occurred many times. This chain connects TRBV5-1 to TRBJ2-1, with 8 bases lining up with TRBD1. The CDR3 is 12 amino acids. In germline, CDR1 is SGHRS, CDR2 YFSETQ. Germline trimming cut 6 bases from V and 6 bases from J; bases unmatched to any gene: 2. CDR3 DNA: TGCGCCAGCACAGGGGGCATCAATGAGCAGTTCTTC. Translating it yields CASTGGINEQFF.

The gene calls are TRBV7-2 and TRBJ2-7; D could derive from TRBD1 or TRBD2 (5 bases each). CDR3 length equals 15 residues. Germline CDR1 reads SGHTA; CDR2 reads FQGNSA. Trimming stripped 5 bases from V and 3 bases from J, with 17 bases between. The CDR3 nucleotides read TGTGCCAGCAGCCGTACGGCCGGGACCGACTACGAGCAGTACTTC. Protein: CASSRTAGTDYEQYF. Using reference TRBV7-2 and TRBJ2-7 for the parts outside the CDR3, the full variable domain is GAGVSQSPSNKVTEKGKDVELRCDPISGHTALYWYRQSLGQGLEFLIYFQGNSAPDKSGLPSDRFSAERTGGSVSTLTIQRTQQEDSAVYLCASSRTAGTDYEQYFGPGTRLTVT.

This clonotype has only a few counts. The J gene is TRBJ1-2, the V gene TRBV7-9; D unclear. V was trimmed by 5 bases and J by 1 base, leaving 11 bases between them. The CDR3 has 14 residues. Germline CDR1 SEHNR, CDR2 FQNEAQ (reference sequence). In DNA form, the CDR3 reads TGTGCCAGCAGCGCAAGCGGGGTTAACTATGGCTACACCTTC. Its protein is CASSASGVNYGYTF.

This clonotype has a handful of counts. The chain joins TRBV3-1 to TRBJ1-6; no firm D call. Trimming pared 0 bases from V and 4 bases from J, leaving 13 bases between. CDR3 length: 17 amino acids. Germline V lookup: CDR1 LGHDT, CDR2 YNNKEL (reference sequence). CDR3 DNA sequence: TGTGCCAGCAGCCAAGATTTCGCAGGAGATTATAATTCACCCCTCCACTTT. It translates to CASSQDFAGDYNSPLHF.

This clonotype was recorded many times. The rearrangement uses TRBV2 and TRBJ1-2; 8 bases are shared with TRBD1. Germline V CDR1 and CDR2: SNHLY, FYNNEI. The CDR3 covers 14 residues. Trimming took 8 bases from V and 5 from J; bases not matched to a gene: 10. This CDR3 reads CASGTDRAIYGYTF. The CDR3 DNA reads as TGTGCCAGCGGAACGGACAGGGCGATATATGGCTACACCTTC.

This chain uses TRBV20-1 with TRBJ2-4, with 8 nucleotides matching TRBD2. V lost 2 bases, J lost 2 bases, and 8 bases stayed unmatched. Germline V gene lookup returns CDR1 DFQATT and CDR2 SNEGSKA (reference sequence). The CDR3 consists of 16 residues. The DNA for the CDR3 is TGCAGTGCTAGATCGGAGCGGGAGTTTTCCAAAAACATTCAGTACTTC. Residues: CSARSEREFSKNIQYF.

Only a few counts were recorded for this clonotype. The chain carries TRBV10-3 and TRBJ2-3; TRBD2 matches 12 bases. Germline lookup yields CDR1 ENHRY and CDR2 SYGVKD. This CDR3 is 16 amino acids long. The ends lost 5 bases at V and 4 bases at J; junction bases unmatched: 7. In DNA form, the CDR3 reads TGTGCCATCAGTAACCCTAGCGGGGGGGCCCCAGATACGCAGTATTTT. Encoded protein: CAISNPSGGAPDTQYF.

V gene TRBV19 combines with J gene TRBJ2-1; D is unclear. This CDR3 comprises 13 residues. V lost 4 bases and J lost 5, with 9 bases in between. CDR1 and CDR2 (germline): LNHDA, SQIVND (reference sequence). This chain's CDR3 is CASSRAPDNEQFF. As DNA, the CDR3 is TGTGCCAGTAGTAGGGCGCCCGACAATGAGCAGTTCTTC.

This clonotype was detected ten times or more. The chain has TRBV12-3 or TRBV12-4 and TRBJ1-1; D remains unclear. V lost 2 bases and J 8 bases, leaving 21 bases between the germline ends. This CDR3 is built from 16 residues. The CDR3 DNA reads as TGTGCCAGCAGTTTATATCCCCGGCACCGAATTAGCGAAGCTTTCTTT. It codes for CASSLYPRHRISEAFF.

The sample holds many counts of this clonotype. V is TRBV5-1 and J is TRBJ2-3; the match to TRBD1 covers 7 bases. This CDR3 spans 15 amino acids. The germline V gene encodes CDR1 SGHRS and CDR2 YFSETQ. V shed 0 bases and J 4 bases; nucleotides not matched to a gene: 5. The DNA of the CDR3 is TGCGCCAGCAGCTTGGAGGGGGCCAGCGCAGATACGCAGTATTTT. As protein: CASSLEGASADTQYF. The full variable domain, rest sourced from reference TRBV5-1 and TRBJ2-3, is KAGVTQTPRYLIKTRGQQVTLSCSPISGHRSVSWYQQTPGQGLQFLFEYFSETQRNKGNFPGRFSGRQFSNSRSEMNVSTLELGDSALYLCASSLEGASADTQYFGPGTRLTVL.

This clonotype was picked up one time. The chain joins TRBV11-2 to TRBJ2-2, with 7 bases identical to TRBD2. V lost 3 bases to trimming and J lost 5 bases; unmatched junction nucleotides: 6. This CDR3 comprises 15 residues. Germline lookup yields CDR1 SGHAT and CDR2 FQNNGV. The CDR3 reads CASSLVLAATGELFF. In DNA, the CDR3 is TGTGCCAGCAGCTTGGTTCTAGCGGCAACCGGGGAGCTGTTTTTT.

The V call is TRBV4-1, the J call TRBJ2-7; the D gene could be TRBD1 or TRBD2 (5 bases each). V lost 0 bases and J 4 bases, leaving 13 bases between the germline ends. The CDR3 sequence is 15 residues long. Germline V CDR1 and CDR2: MGHRA, YSYEKL. CDR3 amino acids: CASSQDRDAVYEQYF. DNA for the CDR3: TGCGCCAGCAGCCAAGATCGGGACGCCGTTTACGAGCAGTACTTC.

This clonotype was detected only a few times. V is TRBV24-1 and J is TRBJ1-1; perhaps TRBD1 as D (5 bases). The CDR3 length is 13 residues. Germline V gene sequence: CDR1 KGHDR, CDR2 SFDVKD. With 2 bases removed from V and 8 bases from J, the gap between germline ends came to 11 bases. This CDR3 is CATSDSKPGEAFF. The CDR3 region has the DNA TGTGCCACCAGTGATTCTAAACCAGGGGAAGCTTTCTTT.

This clonotype appeared many times. This rearrangement joins TRBV19 to TRBJ1-2; D might be TRBD1 (5 bases). CDR1 and CDR2 from the germline V gene are LNHDA and SQIVND (reference sequence). The CDR3 length is 15 residues. Trimming removed 3 bases from V and 2 bases from J, with 13 bases in between. CDR3 bases: TGTGCCAGTAGTATCACGGCAGGGCCGAACTATGGCTACACCTTC. Translation gives CASSITAGPNYGYTF.

This clonotype was observed at least ten times. V gene TRBV7-2 combines with J gene TRBJ2-1; D is unclear. V was pared by 1 base and J by 3 bases, with 13 bases between. Germline lookup yields CDR1 SGHTA and CDR2 FQGNSA. This CDR3 has 16 amino acids. The CDR3 is CASSLGNSAGYNEQFF. The CDR3, as DNA: TGTGCCAGCAGCTTAGGTAACAGTGCTGGCTACAATGAGCAGTTCTTC.

This clonotype appeared many times. The chain combines TRBV2 with TRBJ2-5; TRBD2 aligns across 8 bases. Germline CDR1 and CDR2: SNHLY and FYNNEI. The CDR3 consists of 16 residues. J lost 0 bases, V lost 4 bases, and 7 bases had no gene match. Here the CDR3 DNA reads TGTGCCAGCAGTGTGATTAGCGGGGTTAACCAAGAGACCCAGTACTTC. Encoded protein: CASSVISGVNQETQYF.

On this clonotype itself: The junction departs from the called germline gene at one end, perhaps through a read error. This chain's CDR3 is CAGGFGATSPGNTIYF. The CDR3 region has the DNA TGCGCTGGTGGCTTTGGAGCCACCAGCCCTGGAAACACCATATATTTT. This sequence joins TRBV30 and TRBJ1-3; no clear D. In germline, CDR1 is GTSNPN, CDR2 SVGIG (reference sequence). There are 16 residues in the CDR3.

The chain carries TRBV24-1 and TRBJ2-6; perhaps TRBD1 as D (7 bases). This CDR3 is 16 amino acids long. Trimming took 11 bases from V and 0 from J, leaving 16 bases between them. Germline lookup yields CDR1 KGHDR and CDR2 SFDVKD. Here the CDR3 reads CASGTAWGSGANVLTF. CDR3 DNA sequence: TGTGCCAGCGGGACAGCTTGGGGCTCTGGGGCCAACGTCCTGACTTTC.

This clonotype appeared many times. The chain links TRBV7-8 to TRBJ2-1; D is possibly TRBD2 (6 bases). In germline, CDR1 is SGHVS, CDR2 FQNEAQ. CDR3 length equals 16 residues. The ends were cut back, 5 bases at V and 4 bases at J, with 18 bases in the middle. This CDR3 reads CASSRYGTEGYNEQFF. The CDR3 DNA reads TGTGCCAGCAGCAGATACGGGACGGAGGGTTACAATGAGCAGTTCTTC.

The chain links TRBV7-3 to TRBJ2-1, with D tentatively TRBD2 (6 bases). This CDR3 has 15 amino acids. Trimming shortened V by 3 bases and J by 6 bases, and 15 bases separated the two germline ends. Germline V gene sequence: CDR1 SGHTA, CDR2 FQGTGA. CDR3: CASSFRTIIINEQFF. The DNA for the CDR3 is TGTGCCAGCAGCTTTCGGACTATAATTATCAATGAGCAGTTCTTC.